This is a list of T cell receptor beta chains from one sample in a study of control samples from healthy donors and cancer patients. TCRdb's copy holds only in-frame clones and misses some; the assay was immunoSEQ multiplex PCR. The profile shows 130,000 or so clones, 92% of them singletons. The specimen sequenced was blood. The receptors here all came from a woman in her 50s in good health. CDR3s include the opening cysteine and the closing phenylalanine or tryptophan. A D gene is named only where the DNA matches it firmly. Expanded clones get a size class; other rows say once, few or many, or leave the size out.

v_call	d_call	clone_size	j_call	cdr3_aa	cdr3_nt
TRBV18	NA	NA	TRBJ2-7	CASSPPHSYEQYF	TGTGCCAGCTCACCCCCTCACTCCTACGAGCAGTACTTC
TRBV28	NA	NA	TRBJ2-7	CASSLKSYEQYF	TGTGCCAGCAGTTTAAAATCCTACGAGCAGTACTTC
TRBV5-4	NA	NA	TRBJ1-2	CASSTPRRGDDYGYTF	TGTGCCAGCAGCACCCCGCGGAGGGGAGATGACTATGGCTACACCTTC
TRBV19	TRBD1	NA	TRBJ1-1	CASEDRGQNTEAFF	TGTGCCAGCGAAGACAGGGGCCAGAACACTGAAGCTTTCTTT
TRBV19	NA	NA	TRBJ1-5	CASSRDIRNQPQHF	TGTGCCAGTAGTAGGGACATCCGGAATCAGCCCCAGCATTTT
TRBV7-2	NA	NA	TRBJ2-3	CASSPGTSPTDTQYF	TGTGCCAGCAGCCCTGGTACTAGCCCCACAGATACGCAGTATTTT
TRBV29-1	NA	NA	TRBJ1-2	CSVVGAQGYTF	TGCAGCGTTGTTGGGGCGCAGGGCTACACCTTC
TRBV6-5	NA	NA	TRBJ2-7	CASRRLEGTYEQYF	TGTGCCAGCAGGCGCCTTGAGGGAACGTACGAGCAGTACTTC
TRBV5-1	NA	NA	TRBJ2-3	CASSVRSADTQYF	TGCGCCAGCAGCGTTCGGTCCGCCGACACGCAGTATTTT
TRBV7-8	NA	NA	TRBJ1-5	CASRLGSSNQPQHF	TGTGCCAGCAGATTAGGGTCTAGCAATCAGCCCCAGCATTTT
TRBV29-1	NA	NA	TRBJ1-2	CSVEQGYTF	TGCAGCGTTGAGCAGGGCTACACCTTC
TRBV28	NA	NA	TRBJ1-4	CASSPRAAANEKLFF	TGTGCCAGCAGTCCCCGGGCTGCGGCTAATGAAAAACTGTTTTTT
TRBV25-1	NA	NA	TRBJ1-4	CASTLGGLNEKLFF	TGTGCCAGCACCCTTGGCGGGCTTAATGAAAAACTGTTTTTT
TRBV5-1	TRBD1	NA	TRBJ1-2	CASSLGGTGDRYGYTF	TGCGCCAGCAGCTTGGGGGGGACAGGTGATCGGTATGGCTACACCTTC
TRBV5-6	NA	NA	TRBJ1-1	CASSLSQNTEAFF	TGTGCCAGCAGCTTGTCCCAGAACACTGAAGCTTTCTTT
TRBV10-3	TRBD1	NA	TRBJ2-7	CAISGQGYEQYF	TGTGCCATCTCCGGACAGGGCTACGAGCAGTACTTC
TRBV6-5	NA	once	TRBJ1-5	CASSSGRGYSNQPQHF	TGTGCCAGCAGTTCAGGGAGGGGCTATAGCAATCAGCCCCAGCATTTT
TRBV7-2	NA	NA	TRBJ1-2	CASSLEFGLGYGYTF	TGTGCCAGCAGCTTAGAATTCGGGCTTGGCTATGGCTACACCTTC
TRBV5-1	TRBD1	NA	TRBJ1-1	CASSLGDRGMNTEAFF	TGCGCCAGCAGCTTGGGAGACAGGGGTATGAACACTGAAGCTTTCTTT
TRBV3-1/TRBV3-2	NA	NA	TRBJ2-2	CASSPGPNTGELFF	TGTGCCAGCAGCCCGGGACCCAACACCGGGGAGCTGTTTTTT
TRBV20-1	NA	NA	TRBJ2-7	CSASRGTNSYEQYF	TGCAGTGCTAGTAGGGGGACAAACTCCTACGAGCAGTACTTC
TRBV5-1	NA	NA	TRBJ1-4	CASSLVFNNEKLFF	TGCGCCAGCAGCTTGGTCTTTAATAATGAAAAACTGTTTTTT
TRBV11-3	NA	once	TRBJ1-1	CASSLDISTEAFF	TGTGCCAGCAGCTTAGACATAAGCACTGAAGCTTTCTTT